Sequencing of this TCR beta chain was carried out in a study of cytomegalovirus exposure and HLA in healthy donors. Study observations and caveats: HLA restriction was apparent for most CMV-associated TCR beta chains in a later analysis.

At sampling all donors were nominally healthy, likely with unrecorded immune exposures. Germline lookup yields CDR1 ENHRY and CDR2 SYGVKD. V lost 10 bases, J lost 5 bases, and 16 bases lay in between. The CDR3 loop spans 13 amino acids. Both 60 Vbeta primers and 13 Jbeta primers went into the PCR. Produced via immunoSEQ multiplex PCR; TCRdb's table is partial and in-frame only. Here the sample spans roughly 100,000 clones, approximately 73% being singletons. This clone appeared a few times. Its antigen is not known. This chain uses TRBV10-3 with TRBJ2-3, with TRBD1 as a possible D gene (7 bases). The source is a man aged 35 to 55 in good health and CMV-seronegative. Sequenced material: PBMCs. The DNA of the CDR3 is TGTGCCACCCAGGGGGGCCCGGAAGATACGCAGTATTTT. Residues: CATQGGPEDTQYF.